Listed here are 3 T cell receptor beta chains from one sample, sequenced in a study of T cell responses to AZD1222 COVID-19 vaccine. Using immunoSEQ multiplex PCR, the repertoire was profiled, and TCRdb retains in-frame clones only, with some absent. Here the sample spans roughly 110,000 clones, 90% to 95% being singletons. Here the sequenced sample was peripheral blood, taken 28 days after the second AZD1222 dose. These receptor sequences come from an adult who received the AZD1222 COVID-19 vaccine.

The V and J genes are TRBV12-5 and TRBJ1-5; no firm D call. CDR3 length equals 14 residues. Germline CDR1 and CDR2: LGHNT and FRNRAP. The V gene lost 7 bases and the J gene lost 0 bases, with 10 bases spanning the gap. The CDR3 protein is CASVQDYSNQPQHF. In DNA form, the CDR3 reads TGTGCTAGTGTCCAAGATTATAGCAATCAGCCCCAGCATTTT. Using reference TRBV12-5 and TRBJ1-5 for the parts outside the CDR3, the full variable domain is DARVTQTPRHKVTEMGQEVTMRCQPILGHNTVFWYRQTMMQGLELLAYFRNRAPLDDSGMPKDRFSAEMPDATLATLKIQPSEPRDSAVYFCASVQDYSNQPQHFGDGTRLSIL.

This chain's CDR3 is CSVGQGGQPQHF. CDR3 coding DNA: TGCAGCGTGGGACAGGGCGGTCAGCCCCAGCATTTT. The chain has TRBV29-1 and TRBJ1-5, with 9 positions matching TRBD1. V was pared by 6 bases and J by 6 bases, with 3 bases of the junction left unmatched. The CDR3 consists of 12 residues. Germline-derived CDR1 and CDR2 are SQVTM and ANQGSEA. The full variable domain, its missing parts supplied by reference TRBV29-1 and TRBJ1-5, is SAVISQKPSRDICQRGTSLTIQCQVDSQVTMMFWYRQQPGQSLTLIATANQGSEATYESGFVIDKFPISRPNLTFSTLTVSNMSPEDSSIYLCSVGQGGQPQHFGDGTRLSIL.

The rearrangement uses TRBV30 and TRBJ1-2; 7 bases align to TRBD1. Germline assignment: CDR1 GTSNPN and CDR2 SVGIG (reference sequence). J lost 5 bases, V lost 3 bases, and 3 bases had no gene match. This CDR3 is built from 12 residues. The DNA for the CDR3 is TGTGCCTGGAGAATCAGGGGGTATGGCTACACCTTC. Translating it yields CAWRIRGYGYTF.